This T cell receptor beta chain comes out of a study of T cell repertoires in cytomegalovirus infection (dated by TCRdb to the late 2010s). As for the study more broadly: Donor HLA type was relevant to the analysis, as public TCR beta signatures indicated carriage of CMV infection together with the matching HLA type.

The instrument given in TCRdb is Illumina HiSeq 1500. In-frame beta chains were kept once TCRdb had trimmed the public reads at Q25 with fastp and called clones with MiXCR. Rows are unified per CDR3 protein, each entry keeping the most common DNA and genes. This sample has fewer than 250,000 distinct CDR3 sequences in its table, and about 12% of those were observed once. Around 1.6% of the sample comes from the top ten. V is pared back by 4 bases and J by 6 bases, with 16 bases lying between the germline termini. The CDR3 has 15 amino acids, counting the end cysteine and phenylalanine. The entry retains the CDR3 DNA only, 45 bases that are in frame from base 1. CDR1 is given as LGHDT and CDR2 as YNNKEL, both from the germline V gene (reference sequence). This clonotype was seen a few times. The clone's antigen remains unknown. There are no base qualities to consult, and no much larger clone falls within one base.

Results and caveats for the whole study, not just this receptor: The ex vivo response was dominated by HLA-C-restricted CMV-specific TCR beta clonotypes, which also provided the single most frequent clonotype in two of eight donors. In both this cohort and an independent cohort of some 350 donors, the cumulative frequency of public TCR beta family members distinguished carriers of CMV infection plus the relevant HLA type.

Sequencing was carried out using PBMCs. The chain was built from TRBV3-1 and TRBJ2-1; the best D guess is TRBD2, with 6 bases matching. The sequence derives from a human donor in good health (CMV status not recorded). Some clones in this sample may be carry-over from other donors' samples. The CDR3 protein is CASSPPWEVPNEQFF. The DNA is TGTGCCAGCAGCCCCCCTTGGGAGGTCCCCAATGAGCAGTTCTTC.